This entry describes one T cell receptor (beta chain). These data are taken from a study of blood T cell repertoires in COVID-19. Study overall: Sources were T cells, B-cell-depleted T cells, or PBMCs; the material itself was cDNA or gDNA.

Per the original methods: Cell counts per sample came from amplifying reference gene primers. Measured with immunoSEQ multiplex PCR; TCRdb has only the in-frame clones, and not every one. Clone size and V and J calls were adopted from that table, with D and trimming inferred from the DNA. The sample gives approximately 250,000 clones, just under 85% of which show up once; about 4% is in the top ten. There are 15 residues in the CDR3. J gave up 0 bases and V 3 bases, and 1 base lay outside the gene matches. CDR1 and CDR2 from the germline V gene are SGHDN and FVKESK. Sample: peripheral blood. The chain has TRBV14 and TRBJ2-7, with 11 bases matching TRBD1. This receptor was obtained from a man aged 45-60 years with acute or convalescent COVID-19. CDR3 bases: TGTGCCAGCAGCCAGGACAGGGGGCCCTCCTACGAGCAGTACTTC. It codes for CASSQDRGPSYEQYF.